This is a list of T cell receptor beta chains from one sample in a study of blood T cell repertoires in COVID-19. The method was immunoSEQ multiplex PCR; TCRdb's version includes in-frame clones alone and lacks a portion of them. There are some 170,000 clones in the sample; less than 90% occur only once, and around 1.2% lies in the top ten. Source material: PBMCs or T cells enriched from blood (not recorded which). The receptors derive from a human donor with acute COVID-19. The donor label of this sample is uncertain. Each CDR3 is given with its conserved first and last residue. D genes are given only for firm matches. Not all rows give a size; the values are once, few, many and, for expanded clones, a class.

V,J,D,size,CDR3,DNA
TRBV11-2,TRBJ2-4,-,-,CASSYGTYQGIQYF,TGTGCCAGCAGCTACGGGACATACCAGGGCATTCAGTACTTC
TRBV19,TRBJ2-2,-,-,CASSIEDFSTGELFF,TGTGCCAGTAGTATAGAGGACTTCTCCACCGGGGAGCTGTTTTTT
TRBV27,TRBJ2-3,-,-,CASRYAGRQDTQYF,TGTGCCAGCAGATATGCTGGCAGGCAAGATACGCAGTATTTT
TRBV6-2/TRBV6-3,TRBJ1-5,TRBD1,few,CASSRTGSDQPQHF,TGTGCCAGCAGCCGGACAGGGAGCGATCAGCCCCAGCATTTT
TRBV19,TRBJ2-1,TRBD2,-,CASSISGGGNNEQFF,TGTGCCAGTAGTATTAGCGGGGGTGGGAACAATGAGCAGTTCTTC
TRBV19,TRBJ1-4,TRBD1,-,CASGIQGVNEKLFF,TGTGCCAGTGGCATTCAGGGGGTTAATGAAAAACTGTTTTTT
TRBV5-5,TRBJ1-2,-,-,CASSLGGGQSSYGYTF,TGTGCCAGCAGCTTGGGGGGCGGACAGTCTTCTTATGGCTACACCTTC
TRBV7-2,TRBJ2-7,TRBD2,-,CASWGSGAPNEQYF,TGTGCCAGCTGGGGTAGCGGGGCTCCCAACGAGCAGTACTTC
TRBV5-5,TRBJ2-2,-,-,CASSLPVTNTGELFF,TGTGCCAGCAGCTTGCCGGTAACCAACACCGGGGAGCTGTTTTTT
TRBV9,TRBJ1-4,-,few,CASSSTTHEKLFF,TGTGCCAGCAGCTCCACAACCCACGAAAAACTGTTTTTT
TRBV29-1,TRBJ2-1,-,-,CSVVQGTEREQFF,TGCAGCGTTGTTCAGGGGACGGAGCGAGAGCAGTTCTTC
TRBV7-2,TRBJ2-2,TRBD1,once,CASSRDRATGELFF,TGTGCCAGCAGCCGGGACAGGGCGACCGGGGAGCTGTTTTTT
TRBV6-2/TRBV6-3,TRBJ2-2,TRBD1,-,CASSLGQGSGTGELFF,TGTGCCAGCAGTCTCGGACAGGGGAGTGGCACCGGGGAGCTGTTTTTT
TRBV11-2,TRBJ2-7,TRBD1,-,CASSDIDRGLSYEQYF,TGTGCCAGCAGCGACATCGACAGGGGCCTCTCCTACGAGCAGTACTTC